This T cell receptor beta chain stems from a study of T cells in Graves' hyperthyroidism and ophthalmopathy. The source material, RNA transcripts, was used to amplify TCR beta CDR3 regions. A first-round RT-PCR of the TCR CDR3 used the HTBI primer set. One entry per CDR3 protein results from TCRdb running MiXCR on the multiplex PCR reads. In the table there are a few hundred thousand distinct CDR3 sequences, just over 45% of which are singletons. Findings and caveats of the study: Ophthalmopathy cases were set apart from stable hyperthyroidism by a 13 V-J model.

Researchers defined stable Graves' hyperthyroidism as no ophthalmopathy progression within 18 months. Clinicians diagnosed patients from clinical symptoms, serum thyroxine and TRAb, thyroid ultrasound and orbital computed tomography. In regard to this clonotype: Antigen unknown.

In germline, CDR1 is SEHNR, CDR2 FQNEAQ (reference sequence). This CDR3 has 14 amino acids. V lost 4 bases to trimming and J lost 4 bases; unmatched junction nucleotides: 2. The sequence derives from a woman aged 18 to 35 with Graves' hyperthyroidism. This chain uses TRBV7-9 with TRBJ2-3; 10 positions agree with TRBD2. Material: peripheral blood or thyroid tissue (not recorded which). DNA of the CDR3: TGTGCCAGCAGCTCTAGCGGGAGCTCAGATACGCAGTATTTT. As protein: CASSSSGSSDTQYF.